These 27 T cell receptor beta chains originate from one sample sequenced in a study of technical replicates of blood from several donors. The table came from immunoSEQ multiplex PCR; TCRdb's copy has only in-frame clones and leaves some out. The sample lists tens of thousands of clones; about nine tenths were seen once. The sequenced sample was T cells isolated from PBMCs. These receptors were taken from a human donor in good health.

The chain combines TRBV11-2 with TRBJ1-1; D not certain. CDR3 length: 12 amino acids. CDR1 is SGHAT, CDR2 FQNNGV, per germline. V was trimmed by 1 base and J by 7 bases, leaving 7 bases between them. Here the CDR3 DNA reads TGTGCCAGCAGCTTAGGGGCCCTTGAAGCTTTCTTT. Its translation is CASSLGALEAFF.

The chain carries TRBV14 and TRBJ2-7, with TRBD2 matching 9 bases. The CDR3 totals 14 residues. From germline, CDR1 is SGHDN and CDR2 FVKESK. Trimming cost V 6 bases and J 2 bases; bases outside gene matches: 5. In nucleotides, the CDR3 is TGTGCCAGCAGACGGGCGGGAGGGACCTACGAGCAGTACTTC. Amino acid sequence: CASRRAGGTYEQYF.

The chain is built from TRBV7-2 and TRBJ1-2; D is unresolved. This CDR3 is 13 amino acids long. Germline CDR1 SGHTA, CDR2 FQGNSA. V gave up 4 bases and J gave up 6 bases, with 12 bases separating them. The CDR3 bases are TGTGCCAGCAGCTCCTCGGTAACCCATGGCTACACCTTC. Residues: CASSSSVTHGYTF.

The chain employs TRBV30 and TRBJ1-5, with a tentative D call TRBD1 (6 bases). The CDR3 loop spans 14 amino acids. With 2 bases removed from V and 5 bases from J, the gap between germline ends came to 13 bases. CDR1 GTSNPN and CDR2 SVGIG come from the germline V gene (reference sequence). The CDR3 is CAWSRGTEDQPQHF. The CDR3 region has the DNA TGTGCCTGGAGTAGGGGGACGGAAGATCAGCCCCAGCATTTT.

The chain employs TRBV12-5 and TRBJ2-1; 8 bases are a match to TRBD2. Unmatched junction bases numbered 6, after V lost 6 bases and J lost 8 bases. Germline V gene data show CDR1 as LGHNT and CDR2 as FRNRAP. The CDR3 extends over 13 amino acids. This CDR3 is CASGSSGSHEQFF. For the CDR3, the DNA is TGTGCTAGTGGCTCCAGCGGGAGTCATGAGCAGTTCTTC.

The chain couples TRBV30 to TRBJ2-1; D is unclear. This CDR3 is built from 13 residues. V shed 7 bases and J shed 2 bases, with 12 bases lying between them. Germline V gene lookup returns CDR1 GTSNPN and CDR2 SVGIG (reference sequence). The CDR3 DNA is TGTGCCTATAAAACAGACCCCTACAATGAGCAGTTCTTC. This gives the protein CAYKTDPYNEQFF.

This clone has only a few counts. The chain recombines TRBV5-4 with TRBJ1-1; 8 bases map to TRBD1. The CDR3 has 13 amino acids. The J segment lost 2 bases and the V segment lost 4 bases, leaving 1 base of the junction unmatched. Germline CDR1 SGHNT, CDR2 YYREEE (reference sequence). The CDR3, as DNA: TGTGCCAGCAGCGGACAGGGAAACACTGAAGCTTTCTTT. Amino acids: CASSGQGNTEAFF.

The V call is TRBV4-1, the J call TRBJ2-7; weak D call: TRBD1 (5 bases). CDR1 is MGHRA, CDR2 YSYEKL, per germline. The CDR3 loop spans 15 amino acids. V lost 4 bases and J lost 4, with 17 bases in between. CDR3 sequence reads: CASSPQETEGYEQYF. Written as DNA, the CDR3 is TGCGCCAGCAGCCCGCAGGAGACAGAAGGGTACGAGCAGTACTTC.

This clone showed up just once. The chain recombines TRBV27 with TRBJ2-1, with TRBD1 matching over 10 bases. The germline V gene encodes CDR1 MNHEY and CDR2 SMNVEV (reference sequence). The V and J ends lost 6 bases and 7 bases, in that order; junction bases with no gene match: 3. CDR3 length: 13 amino acids. CDR3 DNA sequence: TGTGCCAGCAGCAGGGACAGGGGAAATGAGCAGTTCTTC. It yields the protein CASSRDRGNEQFF.

This rearrangement joins TRBV6-1 to TRBJ2-1; 8 bases map to TRBD2. The CDR3 extends over 14 amino acids. The ends lost 5 bases at V and 6 bases at J; junction bases unmatched: 6. The V gene's germline CDR1 is MNHNS and CDR2 SASEGT. The CDR3 protein is CASSLSGRGNEQFF. DNA for the CDR3: TGTGCCAGCAGTCTGAGCGGGAGAGGCAATGAGCAGTTCTTC.

The chain combines TRBV7-6 with TRBJ2-1; TRBD2 matches 14 bases. Germline V gives CDR1 SGHVS, CDR2 FNYEAQ. V lost 3 bases to trimming and J lost 6 bases; unmatched junction nucleotides: 13. There are 19 residues in the CDR3. The CDR3 loop reads CASSFQGTSGSGALNEQFF. The CDR3 DNA sequence: TGTGCCAGCAGCTTCCAAGGGACTAGCGGGAGTGGAGCGCTCAATGAGCAGTTCTTC.

The V and J genes are TRBV6-5 and TRBJ1-1, with D tentatively TRBD1 (5 bases). The CDR3 spans 13 residues. Trimming took off 6 bases at V and 10 bases at J, with 18 bases between the two ends. From germline, CDR1 is MNHEY and CDR2 SVGAGI. The CDR3 region has the DNA TGTGCCAGCAGCTACCGGGAGAATCAGGGAGCTTTCTTT. Protein sequence: CASSYRENQGAFF.

This chain uses TRBV19 with TRBJ1-1, with 8 positions matching TRBD1. Germline V gives CDR1 LNHDA, CDR2 SQIVND (reference sequence). The CDR3 totals 14 residues. V lost 6 bases to trimming and J lost 4 bases; unmatched junction nucleotides: 7. Written as DNA, the CDR3 is TGTGCCAGTAGCCAACAGGGGGGAGCCACTGAAGCTTTCTTT. Protein: CASSQQGGATEAFF.

This chain joins TRBV5-1 and TRBJ1-2; possible D gene TRBD1, 5 bases. CDR3 length equals 12 residues. Germline-derived CDR1 and CDR2 are SGHRS and YFSETQ. Trimming removed 2 bases at V and 8 bases at J, with 10 bases between. CDR3 sequence: CASSLAGHGYTF. For the CDR3, the DNA is TGCGCCAGCAGCTTAGCAGGGCACGGCTACACCTTC.

The chain uses TRBV5-1 and TRBJ1-3, with a tentative D call TRBD1 (6 bases). V was pared by 4 bases and J by 4 bases, with 12 bases between. The CDR3 extends over 14 amino acids. Germline V CDR1 and CDR2: SGHRS, YFSETQ. The CDR3 DNA is TGCGCCAGCAGCGTGGCAGGGGCGGGAAACACCATATATTTT. Translation gives CASSVAGAGNTIYF.

The V call is TRBV11-3, the J call TRBJ2-6, with a tentative D call TRBD2 (7 bases). The V gene lost 3 bases and the J gene lost 0 bases, with 12 bases spanning the gap. Germline CDR1 and CDR2: SGHNT and YENEEA. This CDR3 is built from 17 residues. CDR3 coding DNA: TGTGCCAGCAGCTTGGGAGGGGGATCCTCTGGGGCCAACGTCCTGACTTTC. It is translated as CASSLGGGSSGANVLTF. Looking up the rest from reference TRBV11-3 and TRBJ2-6 gives the full variable domain: EAGVVQSPRYKIIEKKQPVAFWCNPISGHNTLYWYLQNLGQGPELLIRYENEEAVDDSQLPKDRFSAERLKGVDSTLKIQPAELGDSAVYLCASSLGGGSSGANVLTFGAGSRLTVL.

This chain links TRBV2 with TRBJ1-1, with a tentative D call TRBD1 (6 bases). This CDR3 region has 11 residues. In germline, CDR1 is SNHLY, CDR2 FYNNEI. V lost 11 bases, J lost 2 bases, and 9 bases lay in between. In DNA, the CDR3 is TGTGCCCTACAGGGCAACACTGAAGCTTTCTTT. Residues: CALQGNTEAFF.

The rearrangement joins TRBV7-6 to TRBJ2-7; 8 nucleotides match TRBD1. The germline V gene encodes CDR1 SGHVS and CDR2 FNYEAQ. The trim removed 1 base at V and 5 bases at J, leaving 7 bases unmatched. This CDR3 has 15 residues. CDR3 nucleotides: TGTGCCAGCAGCTTAGAAGGACAGGGTTTGGACGAGCAGTACTTC. It specifies CASSLEGQGLDEQYF.

The genes are TRBV5-4 and TRBJ2-5; a weak D match, TRBD1 (7 bases). This CDR3 is built from 15 residues. Germline CDR1 and CDR2: SGHNT and YYREEE (reference sequence). Trimming cost V 2 bases and J 4 bases, with 15 bases left between them. CDR3 nucleotide sequence: TGTGCCAGCAGCTTCGGGGGACAGAGGGCAGAGACCCAGTACTTC. Protein sequence: CASSFGGQRAETQYF.

V usage is TRBV18 and J usage is TRBJ1-4; a possible D gene is TRBD1 (5 bases). The CDR3 spans 15 residues. The germline V gene has CDR1 KGHSH and CDR2 LQKENI. Trimming removed 2 bases from V and 7 bases from J, with 14 bases in between. The CDR3 DNA follows: TGTGCCAGCTCACCAGGGGCAGGGAGGAGTGAAAAACTGTTTTTT. It encodes CASSPGAGRSEKLFF.

In nucleotides, the CDR3 is TGCAGCGTTGAAGATCTGGGGCAGGGTAGCTCCTACAATGAGCAGTTCTTC. Encoded protein: CSVEDLGQGSSYNEQFF. The chain is built from TRBV29-1 and TRBJ2-1; tentative D call: TRBD1 (5 bases). Germline CDR1 is SQVTM and CDR2 is ANQGSEA. The V end lost 0 bases, the J end lost 0 bases, and 15 bases lay between the germline ends. This CDR3 spans 17 amino acids.

This chain links TRBV7-6 with TRBJ2-7, with D maybe TRBD2 (5 bases). The CDR3 runs 15 residues. Germline V CDR1 and CDR2: SGHVS, FNYEAQ. V shed 5 bases and J shed 5 bases, with 19 bases lying between them. The CDR3 protein is CASSLSGMGRDEQYF. For the CDR3, the DNA is TGTGCCAGCAGCCTCAGCGGCATGGGCCGCGACGAGCAGTACTTC.

Here the CDR3 reads CALREKLFF. The CDR3 nucleotides are TGTGCCCTTAGAGAAAAACTGTTTTTT. The chain has TRBV6-5 and TRBJ1-4, with D unresolved. Looked up from germline, CDR1 is MNHEY and CDR2 is SVGAGI. The ends were cut back, 11 bases at V and 8 bases at J, with 6 bases in the middle. The CDR3 covers 9 residues.

V gene TRBV30 combines with J gene TRBJ2-7; 7 positions match TRBD1. Germline CDR1 is GTSNPN and CDR2 is SVGIG (reference sequence). This CDR3 is built from 14 residues. Trimming at V came to 4 bases and at J to 3 bases, leaving 9 bases not matched to a gene. The CDR3 region is CAWKAGTEIYEQYF. Here the CDR3 DNA reads TGTGCCTGGAAAGCCGGGACAGAAATCTACGAGCAGTACTTC.

This chain links TRBV7-9 with TRBJ1-5; 11 nucleotides line up with TRBD1. Germline CDR1 and CDR2: SEHNR and FQNEAQ (reference sequence). After removal of 4 bases from V and 3 bases from J, the junction contained 5 bases not matched to a gene. This CDR3 region has 16 residues. The CDR3 region is CASSSLGQGDNQPQHF. The CDR3 DNA is TGTGCCAGCAGCTCATTGGGACAGGGGGACAATCAGCCCCAGCATTTT.

J is TRBJ2-1 and V is TRBV5-4, with 12 bases aligning to TRBD2. CDR3 size: 15 residues. Losses at the gene ends were 4 bases for V and 8 bases for J; bases not matched to a gene: 7. The germline V gene encodes CDR1 SGHNT and CDR2 YYREEE (reference sequence). The CDR3 loop reads CASSQTSGSFDEQFF. CDR3 bases: TGTGCCAGCAGCCAGACTAGCGGGAGTTTTGATGAGCAGTTCTTC.

The chain has TRBV27 and TRBJ2-7; D gene unclear. The CDR3 spans 13 residues. Germline-derived CDR1 and CDR2 are MNHEY and SMNVEV (reference sequence). Trimming removed 2 bases at V and 3 bases at J, with 8 bases between. The CDR3 nucleotides read TGTGCCAGCAGTTTACAGTTTCTCTACGAGCAGTACTTC. This encodes CASSLQFLYEQYF.